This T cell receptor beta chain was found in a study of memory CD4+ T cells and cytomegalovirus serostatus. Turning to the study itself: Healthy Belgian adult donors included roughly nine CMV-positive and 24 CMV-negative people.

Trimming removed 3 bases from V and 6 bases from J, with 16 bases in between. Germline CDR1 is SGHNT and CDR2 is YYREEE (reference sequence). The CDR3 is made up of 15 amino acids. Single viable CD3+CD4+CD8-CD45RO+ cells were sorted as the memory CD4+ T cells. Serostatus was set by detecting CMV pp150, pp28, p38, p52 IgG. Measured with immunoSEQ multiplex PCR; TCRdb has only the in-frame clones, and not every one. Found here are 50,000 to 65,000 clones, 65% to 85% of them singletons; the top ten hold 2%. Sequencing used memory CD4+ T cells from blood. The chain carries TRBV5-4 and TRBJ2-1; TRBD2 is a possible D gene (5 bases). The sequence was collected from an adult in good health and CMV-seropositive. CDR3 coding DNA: TGTGCCAGCAGCTCCCGAGGGCGCGGTGGCAATGAGCAGTTCTTC. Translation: CASSSRGRGGNEQFF.